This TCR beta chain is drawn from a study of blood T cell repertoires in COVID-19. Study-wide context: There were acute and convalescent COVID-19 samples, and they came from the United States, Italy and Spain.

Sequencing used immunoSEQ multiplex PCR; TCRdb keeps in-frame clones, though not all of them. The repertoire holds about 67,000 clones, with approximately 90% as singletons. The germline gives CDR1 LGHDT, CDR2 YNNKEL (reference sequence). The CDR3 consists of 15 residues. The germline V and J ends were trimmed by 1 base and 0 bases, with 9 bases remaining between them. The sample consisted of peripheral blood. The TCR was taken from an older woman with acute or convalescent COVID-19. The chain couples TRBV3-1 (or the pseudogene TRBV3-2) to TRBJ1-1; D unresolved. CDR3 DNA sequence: TGTGCCAGCAGCCAAGGATCCCAGGTGAACACTGAAGCTTTCTTT. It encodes CASSQGSQVNTEAFF.